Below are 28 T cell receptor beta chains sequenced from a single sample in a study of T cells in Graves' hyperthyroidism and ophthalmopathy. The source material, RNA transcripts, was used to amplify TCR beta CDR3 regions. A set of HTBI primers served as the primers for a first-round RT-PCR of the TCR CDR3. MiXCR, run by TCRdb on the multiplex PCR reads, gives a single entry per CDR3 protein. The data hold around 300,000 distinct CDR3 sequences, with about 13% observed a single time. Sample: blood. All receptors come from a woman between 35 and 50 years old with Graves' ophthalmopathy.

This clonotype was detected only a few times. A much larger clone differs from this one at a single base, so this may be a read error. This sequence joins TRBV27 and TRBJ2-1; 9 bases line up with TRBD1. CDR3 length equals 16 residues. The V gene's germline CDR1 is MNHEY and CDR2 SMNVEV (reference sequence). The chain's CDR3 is CASSSMDRGGRHERFF. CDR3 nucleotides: TGTGCCAGCAGTTCTATGGACAGGGGCGGTAGGCATGAGCGGTTCTTC.

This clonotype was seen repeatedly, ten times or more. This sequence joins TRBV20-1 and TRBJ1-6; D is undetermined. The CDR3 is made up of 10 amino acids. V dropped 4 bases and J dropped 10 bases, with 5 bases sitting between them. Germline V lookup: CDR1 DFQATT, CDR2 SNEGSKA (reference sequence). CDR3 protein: CSANRSPLHF. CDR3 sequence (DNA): TGCAGTGCTAATCGATCACCCCTCCACTTT.

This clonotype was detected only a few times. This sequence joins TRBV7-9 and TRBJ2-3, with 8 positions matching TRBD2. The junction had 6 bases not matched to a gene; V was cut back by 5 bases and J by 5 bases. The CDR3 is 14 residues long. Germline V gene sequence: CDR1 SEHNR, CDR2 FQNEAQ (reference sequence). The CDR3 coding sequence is TGTGCCAGCAGCCCACCGGGGGGGCAAGATACGCAGTATTTT. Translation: CASSPPGGQDTQYF.

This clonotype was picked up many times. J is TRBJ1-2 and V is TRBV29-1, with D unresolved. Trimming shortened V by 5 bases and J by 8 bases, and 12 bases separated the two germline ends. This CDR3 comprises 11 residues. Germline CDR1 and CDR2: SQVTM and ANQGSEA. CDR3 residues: CSVHDMKGYTF. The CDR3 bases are TGCAGCGTTCACGACATGAAAGGCTACACCTTC. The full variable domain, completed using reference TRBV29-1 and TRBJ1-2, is SAVISQKPSRDICQRGTSLTIQCQVDSQVTMMFWYRQQPGQSLTLIATANQGSEATYESGFVIDKFPISRPNLTFSTLTVSNMSPEDSSIYLCSVHDMKGYTFGSGTRLTVV.

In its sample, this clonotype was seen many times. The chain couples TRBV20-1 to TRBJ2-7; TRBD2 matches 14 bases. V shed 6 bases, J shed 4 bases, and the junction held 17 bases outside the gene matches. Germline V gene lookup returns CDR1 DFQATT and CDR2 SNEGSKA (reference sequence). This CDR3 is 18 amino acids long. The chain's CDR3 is CSANPGLAGAGATYEQYF. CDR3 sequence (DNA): TGCAGTGCAAACCCGGGACTAGCGGGAGCTGGGGCCACTTACGAGCAGTACTTC.

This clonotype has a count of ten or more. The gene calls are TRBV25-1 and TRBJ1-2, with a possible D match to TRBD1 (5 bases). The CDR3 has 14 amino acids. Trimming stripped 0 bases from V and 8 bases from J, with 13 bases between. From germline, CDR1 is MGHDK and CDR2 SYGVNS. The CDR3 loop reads CASSEYGGSEGYTF. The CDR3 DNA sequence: TGTGCCAGCAGTGAATATGGGGGATCTGAAGGCTACACCTTC.

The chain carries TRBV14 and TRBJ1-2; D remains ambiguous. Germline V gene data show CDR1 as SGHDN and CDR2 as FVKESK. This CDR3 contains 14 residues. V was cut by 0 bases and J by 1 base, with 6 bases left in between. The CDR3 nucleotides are TGTGCCAGCAGCCAAGATATGGATAACTATGGCTACACCTTC. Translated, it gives CASSQDMDNYGYTF.

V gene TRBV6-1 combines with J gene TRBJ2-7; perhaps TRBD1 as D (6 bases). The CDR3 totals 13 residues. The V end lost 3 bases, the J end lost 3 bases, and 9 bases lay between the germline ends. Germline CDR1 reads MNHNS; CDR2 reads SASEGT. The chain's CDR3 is CASSDIGGYEQYF. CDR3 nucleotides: TGTGCCAGCAGTGATATAGGGGGCTACGAGCAGTACTTC.

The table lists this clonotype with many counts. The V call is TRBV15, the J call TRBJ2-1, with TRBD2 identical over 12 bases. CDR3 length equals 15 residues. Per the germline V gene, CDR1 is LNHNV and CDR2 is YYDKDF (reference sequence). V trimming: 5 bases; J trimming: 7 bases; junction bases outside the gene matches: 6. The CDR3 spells CATSGRLAGANEQFF. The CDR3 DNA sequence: TGTGCCACCAGCGGTCGACTAGCGGGAGCTAATGAGCAGTTCTTC. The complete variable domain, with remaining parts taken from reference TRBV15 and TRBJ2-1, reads DAMVIQNPRYQVTQFGKPVTLSCSQTLNHNVMYWYQQKSSQAPKLLFHYYDKDFNNEADTPDNFQSRRPNTSFCFLDIRSPGLGDTAMYLCATSGRLAGANEQFFGPGTRLTVL.

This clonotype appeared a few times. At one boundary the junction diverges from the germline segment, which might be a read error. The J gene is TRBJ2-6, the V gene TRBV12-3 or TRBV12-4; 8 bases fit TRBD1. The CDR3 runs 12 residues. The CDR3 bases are TGTGCCAGCAGTTTTGGCAGGGGGCGTCATGACTTC. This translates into CASSFGRGRHDF.

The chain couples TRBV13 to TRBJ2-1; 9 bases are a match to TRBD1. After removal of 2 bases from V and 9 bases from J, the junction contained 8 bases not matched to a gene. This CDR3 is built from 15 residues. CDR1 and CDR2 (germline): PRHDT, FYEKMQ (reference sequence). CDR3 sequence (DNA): TGTGCCAGCAGCTTATCATCACAGGGGGCAGGTGAGCAGTTCTTC. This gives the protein CASSLSSQGAGEQFF. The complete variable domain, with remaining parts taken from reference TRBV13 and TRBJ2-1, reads AAGVIQSPRHLIKEKRETATLKCYPIPRHDTVYWYQQGPGQDPQFLISFYEKMQSDKGSIPDRFSAQQFSDYHSELNMSSLELGDSALYFCASSLSSQGAGEQFFGPGTRLTVL.

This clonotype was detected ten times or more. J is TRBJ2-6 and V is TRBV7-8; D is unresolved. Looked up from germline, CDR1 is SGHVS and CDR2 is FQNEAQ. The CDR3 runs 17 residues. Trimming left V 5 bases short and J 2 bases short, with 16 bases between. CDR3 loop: CASSRIRGAAGANVLTF. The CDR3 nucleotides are TGTGCCAGCAGCCGTATCCGTGGCGCTGCTGGGGCCAACGTCCTGACTTTC. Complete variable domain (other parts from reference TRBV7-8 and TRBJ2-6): GAGVSQSPRYKVAKRGQDVALRCDPISGHVSLFWYQQALGQGPEFLTYFQNEAQLDKSGLPSDRFFAERPEGSVSTLKIQRTQQEDSAVYLCASSRIRGAAGANVLTFGAGSRLTVL.

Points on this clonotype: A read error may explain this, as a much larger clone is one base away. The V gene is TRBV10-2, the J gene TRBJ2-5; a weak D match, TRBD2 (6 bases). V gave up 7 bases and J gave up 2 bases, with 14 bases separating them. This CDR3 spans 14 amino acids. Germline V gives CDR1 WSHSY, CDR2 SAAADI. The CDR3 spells CASMTRIHQETQYF. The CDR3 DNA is TGCGCCAGCATGACTAGGATACATCAAGAGACCCAGTACTTC.

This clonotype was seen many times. CDR3 protein: CASSLFGGDEQFF. CDR3 nucleotide sequence: TGTGCCAGCAGTTTATTTGGGGGGGATGAGCAGTTCTTC. The chain recombines TRBV27 with TRBJ2-1, with 7 bases that match TRBD2. Per the germline V gene, CDR1 is MNHEY and CDR2 is SMNVEV (reference sequence). The CDR3 is made up of 13 amino acids. With V trimmed by 1 base and J by 8 bases, 2 bases remained unmatched.

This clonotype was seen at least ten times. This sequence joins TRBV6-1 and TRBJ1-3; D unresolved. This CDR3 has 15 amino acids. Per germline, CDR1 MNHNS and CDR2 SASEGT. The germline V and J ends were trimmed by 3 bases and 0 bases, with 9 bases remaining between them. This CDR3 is CASSEAGYSGNTIYF. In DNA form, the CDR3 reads TGTGCCAGCAGTGAGGCCGGATACTCTGGAAACACCATATATTTT.

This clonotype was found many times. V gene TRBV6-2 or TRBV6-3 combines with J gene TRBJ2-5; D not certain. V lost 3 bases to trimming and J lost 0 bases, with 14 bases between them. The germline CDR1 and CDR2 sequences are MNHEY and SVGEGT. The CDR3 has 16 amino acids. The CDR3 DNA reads TGTGCCAGCAGTTATAAGGACGGTTGGTACCAAGAGACCCAGTACTTC. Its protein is CASSYKDGWYQETQYF.

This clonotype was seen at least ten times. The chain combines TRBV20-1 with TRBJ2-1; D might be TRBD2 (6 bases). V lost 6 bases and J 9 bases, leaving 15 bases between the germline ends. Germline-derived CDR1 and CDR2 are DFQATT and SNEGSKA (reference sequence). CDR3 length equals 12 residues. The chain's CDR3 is CSAPTSAVEQFF. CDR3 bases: TGCAGTGCGCCGACTAGTGCGGTTGAGCAGTTCTTC.

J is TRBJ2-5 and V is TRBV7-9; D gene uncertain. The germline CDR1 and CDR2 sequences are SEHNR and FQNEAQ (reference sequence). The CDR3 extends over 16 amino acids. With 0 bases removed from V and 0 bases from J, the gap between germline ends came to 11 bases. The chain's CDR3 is CASSLAVQTYQETQYF. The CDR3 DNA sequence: TGTGCCAGCAGCTTAGCTGTTCAGACGTACCAAGAGACCCAGTACTTC.

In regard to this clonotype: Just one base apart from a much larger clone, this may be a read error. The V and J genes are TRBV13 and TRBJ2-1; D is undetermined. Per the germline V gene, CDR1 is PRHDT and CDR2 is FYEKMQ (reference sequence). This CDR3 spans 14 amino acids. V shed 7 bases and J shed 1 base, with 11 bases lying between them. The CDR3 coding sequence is TGTGCCAGCAACTCATTTCTATCCTACAATGAGCAGTTCTTC. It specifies CASNSFLSYNEQFF. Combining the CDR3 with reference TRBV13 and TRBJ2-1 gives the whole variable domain AAGVIQSPRHLIKEKRETATLKCYPIPRHDTVYWYQQGPGQDPQFLISFYEKMQSDKGSIPDRFSAQQFSDYHSELNMSSLELGDSALYFCASNSFLSYNEQFFGPGTRLTVL.

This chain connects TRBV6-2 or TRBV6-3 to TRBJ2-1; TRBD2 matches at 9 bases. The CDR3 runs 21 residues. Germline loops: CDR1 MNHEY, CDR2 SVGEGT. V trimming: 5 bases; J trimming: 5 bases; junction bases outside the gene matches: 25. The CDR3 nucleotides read TGTGCCAGCAGTCCACTTAGACCAGGCGTGGGGAGTAAGCGGGGGGACAATGAGCAGTTCTTC. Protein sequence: CASSPLRPGVGSKRGDNEQFF.

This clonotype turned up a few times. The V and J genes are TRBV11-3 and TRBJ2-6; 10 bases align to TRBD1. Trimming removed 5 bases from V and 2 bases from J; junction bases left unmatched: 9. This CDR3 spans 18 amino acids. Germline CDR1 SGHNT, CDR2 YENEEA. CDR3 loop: CASSPRQGAAAGANVLTF. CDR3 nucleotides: TGTGCCAGCAGCCCAAGACAGGGGGCGGCTGCTGGGGCCAACGTCCTGACTTTC.

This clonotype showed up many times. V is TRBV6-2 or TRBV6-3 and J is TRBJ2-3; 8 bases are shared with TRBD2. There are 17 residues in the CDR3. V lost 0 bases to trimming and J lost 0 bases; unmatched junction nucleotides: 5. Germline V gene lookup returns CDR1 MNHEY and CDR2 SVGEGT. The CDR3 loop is CASSYSSGRPSTDTQYF. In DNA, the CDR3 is TGTGCCAGCAGTTACTCGAGCGGGAGACCCAGCACAGATACGCAGTATTTT.

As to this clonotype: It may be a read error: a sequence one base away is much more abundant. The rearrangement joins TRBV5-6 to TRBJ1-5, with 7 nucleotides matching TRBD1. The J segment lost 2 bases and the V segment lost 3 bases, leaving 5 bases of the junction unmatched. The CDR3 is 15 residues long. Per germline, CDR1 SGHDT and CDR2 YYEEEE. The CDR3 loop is CASSSFDRGNQPQHF. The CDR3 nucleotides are TGTGCCAGCAGCTCATTCGACAGGGGCAATCAGCCCCAGCATTTT.

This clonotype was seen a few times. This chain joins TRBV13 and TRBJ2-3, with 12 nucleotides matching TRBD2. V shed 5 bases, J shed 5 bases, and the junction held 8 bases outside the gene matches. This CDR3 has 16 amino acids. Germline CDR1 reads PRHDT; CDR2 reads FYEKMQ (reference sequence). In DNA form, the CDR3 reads TGTGCCAGCAGCCTACGACTAGCGGGAGTGGTAGATACGCAGTATTTT. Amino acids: CASSLRLAGVVDTQYF.

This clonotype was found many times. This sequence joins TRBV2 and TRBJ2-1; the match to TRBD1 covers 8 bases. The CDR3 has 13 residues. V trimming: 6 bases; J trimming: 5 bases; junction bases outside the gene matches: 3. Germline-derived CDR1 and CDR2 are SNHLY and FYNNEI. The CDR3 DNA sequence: TGTGCCAGCAGGCTGGACAGGGACAATGAGCAGTTCTTC. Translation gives CASRLDRDNEQFF.

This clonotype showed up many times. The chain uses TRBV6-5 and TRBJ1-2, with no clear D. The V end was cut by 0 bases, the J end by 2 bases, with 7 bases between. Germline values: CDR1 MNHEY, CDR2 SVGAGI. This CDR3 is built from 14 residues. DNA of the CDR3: TGTGCCAGCAGTTACTCGAGCCCAAACTATGGCTACACCTTC. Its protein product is CASSYSSPNYGYTF.

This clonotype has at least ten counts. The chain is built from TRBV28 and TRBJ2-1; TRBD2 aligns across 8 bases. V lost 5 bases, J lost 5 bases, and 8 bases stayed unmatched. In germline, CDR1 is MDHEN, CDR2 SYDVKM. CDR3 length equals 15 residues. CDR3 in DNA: TGTGCCAGCAGTAGGAGCGGGAGAAACAACAATGAGCAGTTCTTC. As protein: CASSRSGRNNNEQFF.

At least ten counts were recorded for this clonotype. The CDR3 DNA follows: TGCAGTGTGTCGAGAGGGGAAACTGAAGCTTTCTTT. Translation: CSVSRGETEAFF. The V gene is TRBV20-1, the J gene TRBJ1-1; the D gene is possibly TRBD1 (5 bases). Per germline, CDR1 DFQATT and CDR2 SNEGSKA (reference sequence). V was shortened by 7 bases and J by 5 bases, with 14 bases between the two germline ends. There are 12 residues in the CDR3.